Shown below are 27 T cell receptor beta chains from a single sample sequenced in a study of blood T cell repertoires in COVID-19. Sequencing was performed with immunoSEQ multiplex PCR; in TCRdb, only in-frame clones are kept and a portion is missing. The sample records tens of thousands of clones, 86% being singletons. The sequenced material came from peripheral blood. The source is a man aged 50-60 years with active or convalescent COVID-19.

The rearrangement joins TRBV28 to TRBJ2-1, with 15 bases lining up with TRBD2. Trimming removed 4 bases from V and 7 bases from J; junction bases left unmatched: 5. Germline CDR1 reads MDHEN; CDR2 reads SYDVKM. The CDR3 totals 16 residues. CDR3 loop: CASSSPGLAGGNEQFF. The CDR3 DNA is TGTGCCAGCAGTTCCCCGGGACTAGCGGGAGGTAATGAGCAGTTCTTC.

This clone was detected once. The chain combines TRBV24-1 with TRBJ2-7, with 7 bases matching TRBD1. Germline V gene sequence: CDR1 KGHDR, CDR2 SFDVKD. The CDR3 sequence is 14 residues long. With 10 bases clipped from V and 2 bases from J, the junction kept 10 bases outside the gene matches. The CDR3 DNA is TGTGCCACGCCCCGGGACAGCCTAACCTACGAGCAGTACTTC. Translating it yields CATPRDSLTYEQYF.

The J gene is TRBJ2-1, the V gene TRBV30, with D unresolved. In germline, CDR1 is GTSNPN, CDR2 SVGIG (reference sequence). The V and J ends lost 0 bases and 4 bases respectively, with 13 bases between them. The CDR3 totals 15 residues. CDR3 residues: CAWSVHGGIYNEQFF. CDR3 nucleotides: TGTGCCTGGAGTGTACACGGCGGAATTTACAATGAGCAGTTCTTC.

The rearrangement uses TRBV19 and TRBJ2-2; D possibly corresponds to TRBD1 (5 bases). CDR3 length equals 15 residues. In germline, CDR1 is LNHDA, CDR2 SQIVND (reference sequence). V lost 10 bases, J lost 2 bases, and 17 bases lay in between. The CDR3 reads CAISPDTANTGELFF. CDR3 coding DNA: TGTGCCATCTCCCCGGACACGGCCAACACCGGGGAGCTGTTTTTT.

The CDR3 nucleotides read TGTGCCAGCAGCTGGGGTCCCCCGGGACTAGCGGGGCGGCCCCCCGGGGAGCTGTTTTTT. It encodes CASSWGPPGLAGRPPGELFF. This sequence joins TRBV6-2 or TRBV6-3 and TRBJ2-2, with 13 bases identical to TRBD2. CDR1 is MNHEY and CDR2 is SVGEGT in the germline V gene. Germline trimming cut 6 bases from V and 6 bases from J; bases unmatched to any gene: 19. The CDR3 is made up of 20 amino acids.

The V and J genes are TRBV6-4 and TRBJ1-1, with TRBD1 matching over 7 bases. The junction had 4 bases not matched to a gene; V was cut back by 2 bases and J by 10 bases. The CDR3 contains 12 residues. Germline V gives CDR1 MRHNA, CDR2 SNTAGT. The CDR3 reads CASSDPTGAAFF. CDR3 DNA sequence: TGTGCCAGCAGTGACCCCACAGGGGCAGCTTTCTTT.

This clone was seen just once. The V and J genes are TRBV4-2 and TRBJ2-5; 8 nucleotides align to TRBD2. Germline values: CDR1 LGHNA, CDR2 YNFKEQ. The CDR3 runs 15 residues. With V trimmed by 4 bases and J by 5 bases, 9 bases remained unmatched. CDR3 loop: CASSRQTSGGETQYF. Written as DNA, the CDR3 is TGTGCCAGCAGCCGACAAACTAGCGGCGGTGAGACCCAGTACTTC.

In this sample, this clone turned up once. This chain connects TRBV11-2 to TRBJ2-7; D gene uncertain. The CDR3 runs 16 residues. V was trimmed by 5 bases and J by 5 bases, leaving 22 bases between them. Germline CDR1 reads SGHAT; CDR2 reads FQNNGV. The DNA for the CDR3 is TGTGCCAGCAGCCTCTGGGCCGCAGACGGCAGTAACGAGCAGTACTTC. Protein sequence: CASSLWAADGSNEQYF. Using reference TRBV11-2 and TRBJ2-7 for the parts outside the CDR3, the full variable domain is EAGVAQSPRYKIIEKRQSVAFWCNPISGHATLYWYQQILGQGPKLLIQFQNNGVVDDSQLPKDRFSAERLKGVDSTLKIQPAKLEDSAVYLCASSLWAADGSNEQYFGPGTRLTVT.

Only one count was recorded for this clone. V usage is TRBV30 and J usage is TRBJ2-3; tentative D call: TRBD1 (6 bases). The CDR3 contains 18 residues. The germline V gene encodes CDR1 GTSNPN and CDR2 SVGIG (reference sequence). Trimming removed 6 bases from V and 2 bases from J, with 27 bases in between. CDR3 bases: TGTGCCTGCAGACAGGCCTCTGACTGGGTAGGGAACACAGATACGCAGTATTTT. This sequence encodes CACRQASDWVGNTDTQYF.

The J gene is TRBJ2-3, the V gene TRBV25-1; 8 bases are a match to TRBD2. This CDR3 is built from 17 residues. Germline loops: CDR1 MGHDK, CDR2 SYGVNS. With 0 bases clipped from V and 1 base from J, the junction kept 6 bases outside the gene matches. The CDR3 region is CASSEYLTGGGTDTQYF. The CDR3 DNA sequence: TGTGCCAGCAGTGAATATTTGACGGGAGGGGGCACAGATACGCAGTATTTT.

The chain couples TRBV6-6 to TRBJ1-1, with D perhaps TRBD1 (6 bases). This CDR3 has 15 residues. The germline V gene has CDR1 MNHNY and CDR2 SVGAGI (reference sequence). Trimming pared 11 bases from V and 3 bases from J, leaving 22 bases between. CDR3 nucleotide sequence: TGTGCCGAATCTGGGACACTTATAAAGGACACTGAAGCTTTCTTT. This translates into CAESGTLIKDTEAFF.

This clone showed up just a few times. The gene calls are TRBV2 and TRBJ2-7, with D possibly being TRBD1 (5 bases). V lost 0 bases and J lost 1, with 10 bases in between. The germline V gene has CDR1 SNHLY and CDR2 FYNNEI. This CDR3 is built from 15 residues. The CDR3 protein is CASSEARQGSYEQYF. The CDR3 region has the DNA TGTGCCAGCAGTGAAGCGCGGCAGGGATCCTACGAGCAGTACTTC.

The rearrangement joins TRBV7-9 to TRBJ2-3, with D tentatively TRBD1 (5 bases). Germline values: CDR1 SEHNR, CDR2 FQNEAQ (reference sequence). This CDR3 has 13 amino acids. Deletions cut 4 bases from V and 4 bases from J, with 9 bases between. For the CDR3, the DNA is TGTGCCAGCAGCTCGTTAGGGGCAGATACGCAGTATTTT. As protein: CASSSLGADTQYF.

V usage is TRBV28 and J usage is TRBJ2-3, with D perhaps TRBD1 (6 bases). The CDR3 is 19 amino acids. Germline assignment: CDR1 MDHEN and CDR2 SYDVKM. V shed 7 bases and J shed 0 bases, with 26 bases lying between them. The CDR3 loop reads CASTSQNRALRASTDTQYF. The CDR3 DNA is TGTGCCAGCACATCACAAAACAGGGCCCTGCGTGCTAGCACAGATACGCAGTATTTT.

This CDR3 is CASSFGAGSYNEQFF. The CDR3 nucleotides are TGCGCCAGCAGCTTTGGAGCGGGGTCTTACAATGAGCAGTTCTTC. This rearrangement joins TRBV5-1 to TRBJ2-1, with TRBD2 matching over 7 bases. The CDR3 extends over 15 amino acids. The J segment lost 4 bases and the V segment lost 2 bases, leaving 6 bases of the junction unmatched. The germline V gene has CDR1 SGHRS and CDR2 YFSETQ.

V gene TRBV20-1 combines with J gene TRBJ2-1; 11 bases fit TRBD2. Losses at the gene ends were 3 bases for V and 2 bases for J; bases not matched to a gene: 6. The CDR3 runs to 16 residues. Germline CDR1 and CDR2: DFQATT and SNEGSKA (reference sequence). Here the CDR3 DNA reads TGCAGTGCTAGTACTAGCGGGGGTAAAACCTACAATGAGCAGTTCTTC. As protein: CSASTSGGKTYNEQFF.

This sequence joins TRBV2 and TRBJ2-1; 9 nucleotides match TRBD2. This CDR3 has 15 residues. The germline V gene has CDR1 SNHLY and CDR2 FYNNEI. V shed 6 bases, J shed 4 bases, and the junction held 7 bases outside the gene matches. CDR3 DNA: TGTGCCAGCAGACAGACTAGCGGAGAATACAATGAGCAGTTCTTC. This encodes CASRQTSGEYNEQFF.

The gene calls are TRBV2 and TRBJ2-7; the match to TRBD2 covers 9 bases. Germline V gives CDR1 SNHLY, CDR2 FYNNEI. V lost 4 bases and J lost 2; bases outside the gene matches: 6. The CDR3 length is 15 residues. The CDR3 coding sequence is TGTGCCAGCAGTGCCTTTAGCGGGGGTCCCTACGAGCAGTACTTC. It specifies CASSAFSGGPYEQYF.

The CDR3 spells CASSVDLAAYEQYF. The CDR3 region has the DNA TGTGCCAGCAGCGTAGACCTAGCTGCCTACGAGCAGTACTTC. The chain recombines TRBV9 with TRBJ2-7, with D maybe TRBD2 (5 bases). CDR1 is SGDLS and CDR2 is YYNGEE in the germline V gene. CDR3 length: 14 residues. Trimming removed 0 bases at V and 2 bases at J, with 9 bases between.

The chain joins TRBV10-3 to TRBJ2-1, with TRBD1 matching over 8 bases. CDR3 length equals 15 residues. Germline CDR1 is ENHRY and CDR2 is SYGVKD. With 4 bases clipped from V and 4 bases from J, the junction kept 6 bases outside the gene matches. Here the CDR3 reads CAISGWDRTYNEQFF. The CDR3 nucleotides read TGTGCCATCAGTGGATGGGACAGGACATACAATGAGCAGTTCTTC.

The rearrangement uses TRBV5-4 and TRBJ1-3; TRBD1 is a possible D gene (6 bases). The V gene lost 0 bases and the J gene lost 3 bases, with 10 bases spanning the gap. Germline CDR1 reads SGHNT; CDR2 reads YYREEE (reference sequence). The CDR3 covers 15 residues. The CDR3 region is CASSLAGDLGNTIYF. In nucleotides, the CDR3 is TGTGCCAGCAGCTTGGCAGGGGACCTTGGAAACACCATATATTTT.

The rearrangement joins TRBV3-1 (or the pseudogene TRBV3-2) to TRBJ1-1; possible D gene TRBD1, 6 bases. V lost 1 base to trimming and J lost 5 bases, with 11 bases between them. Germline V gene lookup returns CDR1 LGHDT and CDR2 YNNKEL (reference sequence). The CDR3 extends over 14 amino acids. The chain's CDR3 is CASSQGDIRTEAFF. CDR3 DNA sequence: TGTGCCAGCAGCCAAGGGGACATTAGGACTGAAGCTTTCTTT.

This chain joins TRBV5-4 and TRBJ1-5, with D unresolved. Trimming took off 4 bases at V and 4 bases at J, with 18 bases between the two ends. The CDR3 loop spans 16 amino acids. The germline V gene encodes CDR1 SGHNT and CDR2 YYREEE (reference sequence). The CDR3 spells CASSPVRTGGNQPQHF. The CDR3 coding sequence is TGTGCCAGCAGCCCGGTCAGGACGGGAGGGAATCAGCCCCAGCATTTT.

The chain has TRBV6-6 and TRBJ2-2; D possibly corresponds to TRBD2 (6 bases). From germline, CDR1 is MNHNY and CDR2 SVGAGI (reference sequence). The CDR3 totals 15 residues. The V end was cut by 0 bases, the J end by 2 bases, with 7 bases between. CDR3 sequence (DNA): TGTGCCAGCAGTTACTCGGGGGGAAACACCGGGGAGCTGTTTTTT. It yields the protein CASSYSGGNTGELFF.

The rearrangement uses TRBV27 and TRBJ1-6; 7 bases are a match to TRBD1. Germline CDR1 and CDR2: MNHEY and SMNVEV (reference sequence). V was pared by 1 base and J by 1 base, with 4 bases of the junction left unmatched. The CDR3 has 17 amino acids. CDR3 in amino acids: CASSLYGRGSYNSPLHF. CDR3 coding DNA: TGTGCCAGCAGTTTATATGGCAGGGGGTCCTATAATTCACCCCTCCACTTT.

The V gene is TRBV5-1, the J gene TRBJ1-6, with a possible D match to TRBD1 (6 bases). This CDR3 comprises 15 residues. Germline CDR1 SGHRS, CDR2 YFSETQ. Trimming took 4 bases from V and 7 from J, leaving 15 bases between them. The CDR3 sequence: CASSPATGSNSPLHF. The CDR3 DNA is TGCGCCAGCAGCCCAGCTACAGGGTCGAATTCACCCCTCCACTTT.

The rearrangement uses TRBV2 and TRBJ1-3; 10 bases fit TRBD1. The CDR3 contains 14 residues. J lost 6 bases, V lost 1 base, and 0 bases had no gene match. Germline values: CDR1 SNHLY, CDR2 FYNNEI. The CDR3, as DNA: TGTGCCAGCAGTGAAGGACAGGGGGCAAACACCATATATTTT. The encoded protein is CASSEGQGANTIYF. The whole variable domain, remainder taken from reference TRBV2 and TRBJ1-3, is EPEVTQTPSHQVTQMGQEVILRCVPISNHLYFYWYRQILGQKVEFLVSFYNNEISEKSEIFDDQFSVERPDGSNFTLKIRSTKLEDSAMYFCASSEGQGANTIYFGEGSWLTVV.